This TCR beta chain was identified during a study of cytomegalovirus exposure and HLA in healthy donors. Findings and caveats of the study: As a later analysis showed, a missense DCLRE1C variant was linked to trimming of TCR beta V- and J-genes.

The study did not record CMV serostatus for this donor. In regard to this clone: The antigen is not known.

Amplification used 60 Vbeta primers and 13 Jbeta primers. TCRdb keeps only in-frame clones here, not all; method: immunoSEQ multiplex PCR. The sample shows under 100,000 clones, 65% to 80% of them seen only once. The receptor was derived from a human donor in good health. The sequenced sample consisted of PBMCs.

CDR3 bases: TGTGCCAGCAGCACGTTCGGGGGGACAGGTGGAAATGAGCAGTTCTTC. Its protein product is CASSTFGGTGGNEQFF. The V and J genes are TRBV7-2 and TRBJ2-1; D is perhaps TRBD1 (8 bases). The length of the CDR3 is 16 residues. V lost 5 bases and J 7 bases, leaving 21 bases between the germline ends. Germline loops: CDR1 SGHTA, CDR2 FQGNSA.